This TCR beta chain was obtained from a study of CD8+ T cells in alopecia areata. Study in general: Dosing with tofacitinib proceeded for 6 to 18 months, followed by 6 months off drug.

Treatment of the sample: oral pan-JAK inhibitor, 5-10 mg twice daily. Losses at the gene ends were 6 bases for V and 0 bases for J; bases not matched to a gene: 5. Germline V CDR1 and CDR2: SQVTM, ANQGSEA. CDR3 length: 14 amino acids. A few counts support this clone. After isolation, RNA underwent reverse transcription to generate cDNA as the sequencing template. Assay used: immunoSEQ multiplex PCR; TCRdb lists only in-frame clones, some missing. Here the sample spans 50,000 to 65,000 clones, just over 45% being singletons. The sequenced sample was CD8+ T cells sorted from blood, obtained at approximately week 37, from a patient treated with tofacitinib. The chain carries TRBV29-1 and TRBJ2-1; 7 positions agree with TRBD2. This TCR derives from a human donor with alopecia areata. CDR3 coding DNA: TGCAGCGTCGAACTAGCGAGCTCCTACAATGAGCAGTTCTTC. This translates into CSVELASSYNEQFF.